This T cell receptor beta chain was sequenced during a study of glioma-infiltrating T cells after dendritic cell vaccination. This clone was observed once. Its antigen is unknown. Libraries were prepared by immunoSEQ multiplex PCR; TCRdb keeps only in-frame clonotypes and omits some of them. Here the sample spans around 96,000 clones, about four fifths being singletons. No glioblastoma patient carried an isocitrate dehydrogenase mutation. The V gene's germline CDR1 is ENHRY and CDR2 SYGVKD. This CDR3 region has 12 residues. Trimming took off 2 bases at V and 4 bases at J, with 6 bases between the two ends. Study outcomes and limitations: Longer survival after dendritic cell vaccination followed higher pretreatment TIL content.

This chain uses TRBV10-3 with TRBJ2-7, with a weak D call TRBD2 (5 bases). Here the sequenced sample was blood, taken before dendritic cell vaccination. This sequence was found in a human donor with glioblastoma. In DNA form, the CDR3 reads TGTGCCATCAGTGAGGGCGGGTACGAGCAGTACTTC. This translates into CAISEGGYEQYF.